The 27 T cell receptor beta chains given below trace back to one sample, sequenced in a study of shared clonotypes between healthy human individuals. Sequencing was performed with immunoSEQ multiplex PCR; in TCRdb, only in-frame clones are kept and a portion is missing. Of 2 million to 2.5 million clones in the sample, more than 80% were seen once. Sequencing was done on a sample of naive CD4+ T cells from PBMCs. As to subset: CD45RA+ positively selected. Source of these receptors: a man younger than 35 in good health. Some clones in this sample may be carry-over from other donors' samples.

The sample holds one count of this clone. The same CDR3 is also encoded by other DNA sequences in this sample. This chain joins TRBV28 and TRBJ1-2; D gene uncertain. The V end was cut by 6 bases, the J end by 4 bases, with 9 bases between. CDR3 length: 12 amino acids. Germline assignment: CDR1 MDHEN and CDR2 SYDVKM. As DNA, the CDR3 is TGTGCCAGCAGCTTAAACAGCTATGGCTACACCTTC. This encodes CASSLNSYGYTF.

V and J are TRBV6-6 and TRBJ1-5; the D is unclear. Germline loops: CDR1 MNHNY, CDR2 SVGAGI (reference sequence). The CDR3 has 14 amino acids. The V end lost 4 bases, the J end lost 5 bases, and 12 bases lay between the germline ends. The CDR3 bases are TGTGCCAGCAGTTCTCCCCCGGAATATCAGCCCCAGCATTTT. Encoded protein: CASSSPPEYQPQHF.

V is TRBV7-6 and J is TRBJ2-1; D is unclear. Looked up from germline, CDR1 is SGHVS and CDR2 is FNYEAQ. The CDR3 runs 11 residues. The V gene lost 1 base and the J gene lost 7 bases, with 2 bases spanning the gap. The CDR3 region is CASSLVNEQFF. The CDR3 nucleotides are TGTGCCAGCAGCTTAGTTAATGAGCAGTTCTTC.

J is TRBJ2-1 and V is TRBV7-2; 7 nucleotides line up with TRBD2. Germline V gene lookup returns CDR1 SGHTA and CDR2 FQGNSA. Trimming removed 5 bases from V and 6 bases from J; junction bases left unmatched: 13. The CDR3 totals 16 residues. The CDR3 sequence: CASSDRRTRAGNEQFF. The CDR3 nucleotides read TGTGCCAGCAGCGACAGACGGACTAGGGCGGGCAATGAGCAGTTCTTC.

Only one count was recorded for this clone. The chain recombines TRBV28 with TRBJ2-7; 14 bases align to TRBD2. The CDR3 consists of 24 residues. Per the germline V gene, CDR1 is MDHEN and CDR2 is SYDVKM. V gave up 2 bases and J gave up 4 bases; unmatched junction bases: 28. In DNA form, the CDR3 reads TGTGCCAGCAGTTTAAGGGGCATGCCCCCCCCTACCGGGACTAGCGGGAGAAATAGTTACGAGCAGTACTTC. Amino acid sequence: CASSLRGMPPPTGTSGRNSYEQYF.

This clone was seen only once. The chain is built from TRBV6-1 and TRBJ1-1, with D unclear. This CDR3 has 15 residues. Germline-derived CDR1 and CDR2 are MNHNS and SASEGT. The V end lost 1 base, the J end lost 1 base, and 10 bases lay between the germline ends. CDR3 loop: CASSEGGLGNTEAFF. Written as DNA, the CDR3 is TGTGCCAGCAGTGAAGGAGGGTTGGGGAACACTGAAGCTTTCTTT.

Here the CDR3 reads CASTLMGEGSNQPQHF. The CDR3 DNA follows: TGTGCCAGCACCCTTATGGGGGAAGGAAGCAATCAGCCCCAGCATTTT. The V and J genes are TRBV28 and TRBJ1-5, with D maybe TRBD1 (5 bases). The CDR3 has 16 amino acids. Trimming took 7 bases from V and 1 from J, leaving 17 bases between them. Germline CDR1 is MDHEN and CDR2 is SYDVKM.

The chain employs TRBV29-1 and TRBJ1-1, with D possibly TRBD1 on 6 matching bases. CDR1 is SQVTM, CDR2 ANQGSEA, per germline. The CDR3 consists of 11 residues. This CDR3 reads CIGGGGTEAFF. For the CDR3, the DNA is TGCATCGGGGGGGGCGGCACTGAAGCTTTCTTT. Full variable domain (missing parts from reference TRBV29-1 and TRBJ1-1): SAVISQKPSRDICQRGTSLTIQCQVDSQVTMMFWYRQQPGQSLTLIATANQGSEATYESGFVIDKFPISRPNLTFSTLTVSNMSPEDSSIYLCIGGGGTEAFFGQGTRLTVV.

In this sample, this clone turned up a few times. This sample includes further DNA sequences coding for the same CDR3. The rearrangement uses TRBV5-1 and TRBJ1-4; unclear D gene. CDR3 size: 15 residues. Trimming left V 0 bases short and J 0 bases short, with 6 bases between. Germline CDR1 SGHRS, CDR2 YFSETQ. CDR3 loop: CASSLAGATNEKLFF. For the CDR3, the DNA is TGCGCCAGCAGCTTGGCTGGGGCAACTAATGAAAAACTGTTTTTT.

The chain has TRBV7-9 and TRBJ2-2; D ambiguous. Between the trimmed V and J ends, which lost 5 bases and 6 bases, there was a span of 13 bases. From germline, CDR1 is SEHNR and CDR2 FQNEAQ (reference sequence). The CDR3 runs to 14 residues. This chain's CDR3 is CASSPQDGSGELFF. The CDR3 DNA reads as TGTGCCAGCAGCCCTCAGGACGGGTCCGGGGAGCTGTTTTTT.

The rearrangement uses TRBV2 and TRBJ2-7, with 16 bases identical to TRBD2. From germline, CDR1 is SNHLY and CDR2 FYNNEI. The J segment lost 2 bases and the V segment lost 5 bases, leaving 12 bases of the junction unmatched. This CDR3 comprises 19 residues. The CDR3 coding sequence is TGTGCCAGCAGTCCTATACCGGGACTAGCGGGAGGGAGGGCCTACGAGCAGTACTTC. It is translated as CASSPIPGLAGGRAYEQYF.

CDR3 coding DNA: TGCGCCAGCACCCCGTACGCGGGCACCTACGAGCAGTACTTC. Translating gives CASTPYAGTYEQYF. The chain links TRBV5-1 to TRBJ2-7, with TRBD2 as a possible D gene (5 bases). Trimming took off 6 bases at V and 2 bases at J, with 15 bases between the two ends. The V gene's germline CDR1 is SGHRS and CDR2 YFSETQ. The CDR3 is 14 amino acids.

CDR3 amino acids: CASKKGLYSNQPQHF. CDR3 coding DNA: TGTGCCAGTAAAAAGGGACTTTATAGCAATCAGCCCCAGCATTTT. V and J are TRBV19 and TRBJ1-5, with TRBD1 as a possible D gene (5 bases). The CDR3 runs 15 residues. CDR1 is LNHDA, CDR2 SQIVND, per germline (reference sequence). The V and J ends lost 7 bases and 0 bases respectively, with 13 bases between them.

The chain has TRBV25-1 and TRBJ2-3; D is undetermined. This CDR3 comprises 16 residues. CDR1 MGHDK and CDR2 SYGVNS come from the germline V gene. V lost 1 base, J lost 2 bases, and 13 bases lay in between. CDR3 DNA: TGTGCCAGCAGTGAATCGGGCAAAGTATTCACAGATACGCAGTATTTT. Encoded protein: CASSESGKVFTDTQYF.

V and J are TRBV28 and TRBJ2-2; a weak D match, TRBD1 (6 bases). The V gene's germline CDR1 is MDHEN and CDR2 SYDVKM. There are 16 residues in the CDR3. The V end was cut by 4 bases, the J end by 6 bases, with 18 bases between. The CDR3 spells CASSSPGAGNPGELFF. For the CDR3, the DNA is TGTGCCAGCAGTTCGCCAGGGGCAGGCAACCCCGGGGAGCTGTTTTTT.

The chain employs TRBV5-4 and TRBJ1-6; no reliable D call. This CDR3 spans 14 amino acids. The V end was cut by 0 bases, the J end by 3 bases, with 4 bases between. Per the germline V gene, CDR1 is SGHNT and CDR2 is YYREEE (reference sequence). The CDR3 nucleotides are TGTGCCAGCAGCTTGGGCAGCTATAATTCACCCCTCCACTTT. Protein: CASSLGSYNSPLHF.

The chain carries TRBV6-1 and TRBJ2-2, with TRBD1 matching over 7 bases. V was clipped by 5 bases and J by 6 bases; unmatched bases: 9. The CDR3 covers 15 residues. Germline lookup yields CDR1 MNHNS and CDR2 SASEGT. The CDR3 region is CASSSRRQGAGELFF. CDR3 nucleotide sequence: TGTGCCAGCAGTTCGCGTCGACAGGGCGCCGGGGAGCTGTTTTTT.

This clone appeared once. The V gene is TRBV5-6, the J gene TRBJ1-4, with 7 bases fitting TRBD1. The V gene end was trimmed by 4 bases and the J gene end by 0 bases; junction bases not matched to a gene: 6. The CDR3 covers 16 residues. Germline loops: CDR1 SGHDT, CDR2 YYEEEE. The CDR3: CASSPGTAATNEKLFF. CDR3 DNA sequence: TGTGCCAGCAGCCCTGGGACAGCTGCAACTAATGAAAAACTGTTTTTT. Drawing the rest from reference TRBV5-6 and TRBJ1-4, the complete variable domain is DAGVTQSPTHLIKTRGQQVTLRCSPKSGHDTVSWYQQALGQGPQFIFQYYEEEERQRGNFPDRFSGHQFPNYSSELNVNALLLGDSALYLCASSPGTAATNEKLFFGSGTQLSVL.

This sequence joins TRBV30 and TRBJ2-1, with D possibly matching TRBD2 (5 bases). CDR1 and CDR2 (germline): GTSNPN, SVGIG (reference sequence). The CDR3 sequence is 10 residues long. Trimming left V 4 bases short and J 7 bases short, with 5 bases between. The CDR3 DNA reads TGTGCCTGGAAGCGGAATGAGCAGTTCTTC. This encodes CAWKRNEQFF.

V gene TRBV6-1 combines with J gene TRBJ1-1, with D unresolved. Germline V gene data show CDR1 as MNHNS and CDR2 as SASEGT. This CDR3 contains 14 residues. V was pared by 7 bases and J by 1 base, with 13 bases between. The CDR3 DNA reads TGTGCCAGCACGGAGGTGCAGAAGAACACTGAAGCTTTCTTT. It yields the protein CASTEVQKNTEAFF.

The CDR3 DNA follows: TGTGCCAGCAGTTTATCACGGACTAGCGGGAGGGCCGAGCAGTACTTC. This encodes CASSLSRTSGRAEQYF. The chain links TRBV27 to TRBJ2-7; TRBD2 matches at 15 bases. The CDR3 has 16 residues. The germline V gene has CDR1 MNHEY and CDR2 SMNVEV (reference sequence). J gave up 6 bases and V 0 bases, and 3 bases lay outside the gene matches.

Comments on this clone: Other DNA sequences in the same sample also yield this CDR3. This chain links TRBV9 with TRBJ2-7, with TRBD2 as a possible D gene (6 bases). V was cut by 0 bases and J by 5 bases, with 6 bases left in between. CDR1 SGDLS and CDR2 YYNGEE come from the germline V gene. This CDR3 comprises 12 residues. Here the CDR3 DNA reads TGTGCCAGCAGCGTAGGGGGGGACGAGCAGTACTTC. As protein: CASSVGGDEQYF.

The rearrangement joins TRBV7-9 to TRBJ1-1; no clear D gene. Germline-derived CDR1 and CDR2 are SEHNR and FQNEAQ (reference sequence). Trimming removed 2 bases at V and 4 bases at J, with 14 bases between. This CDR3 comprises 15 residues. The CDR3 sequence is CASSLLKPLSTEAFF. The CDR3 DNA follows: TGTGCCAGCAGCTTACTTAAACCCCTGAGCACTGAAGCTTTCTTT.

The rearrangement joins TRBV18 to TRBJ1-1; no clear D gene. V was cut by 6 bases and J by 4 bases, with 12 bases left in between. Germline V lookup: CDR1 KGHSH, CDR2 LQKENI. There are 13 residues in the CDR3. CDR3 protein: CASSAFGATEAFF. CDR3 DNA: TGTGCCAGCTCCGCTTTCGGAGCCACTGAAGCTTTCTTT.

The rearrangement joins TRBV7-2 to TRBJ2-1; 7 bases agree with TRBD1. V lost 5 bases to trimming and J lost 4 bases; unmatched junction nucleotides: 11. CDR1 and CDR2 from the germline V gene are SGHTA and FQGNSA. The CDR3 runs 16 residues. The DNA for the CDR3 is TGTGCCAGCAGCCCCGAGACAGGGTTTATATACAATGAGCAGTTCTTC. The encoded protein is CASSPETGFIYNEQFF.

The V gene is TRBV4-1, the J gene TRBJ2-1; D is possibly TRBD1 (6 bases). Trimming shortened V by 5 bases and J by 4 bases, and 18 bases separated the two germline ends. The CDR3 has 16 residues. Germline-derived CDR1 and CDR2 are MGHRA and YSYEKL. CDR3 region: CASSELRATGYNEQFF. The CDR3 DNA reads as TGCGCCAGCAGCGAGCTACGGGCAACAGGGTACAATGAGCAGTTCTTC.

This clone was recorded once. This chain uses TRBV7-9 with TRBJ2-1; D is undetermined. CDR3 size: 15 residues. V was shortened by 5 bases and J by 5 bases, with 16 bases between the two germline ends. CDR1 SEHNR and CDR2 FQNEAQ come from the germline V gene (reference sequence). The CDR3 loop reads CASSTRNKPHNEQFF. The CDR3 DNA reads as TGTGCCAGCAGCACCCGCAATAAACCCCACAATGAGCAGTTCTTC.